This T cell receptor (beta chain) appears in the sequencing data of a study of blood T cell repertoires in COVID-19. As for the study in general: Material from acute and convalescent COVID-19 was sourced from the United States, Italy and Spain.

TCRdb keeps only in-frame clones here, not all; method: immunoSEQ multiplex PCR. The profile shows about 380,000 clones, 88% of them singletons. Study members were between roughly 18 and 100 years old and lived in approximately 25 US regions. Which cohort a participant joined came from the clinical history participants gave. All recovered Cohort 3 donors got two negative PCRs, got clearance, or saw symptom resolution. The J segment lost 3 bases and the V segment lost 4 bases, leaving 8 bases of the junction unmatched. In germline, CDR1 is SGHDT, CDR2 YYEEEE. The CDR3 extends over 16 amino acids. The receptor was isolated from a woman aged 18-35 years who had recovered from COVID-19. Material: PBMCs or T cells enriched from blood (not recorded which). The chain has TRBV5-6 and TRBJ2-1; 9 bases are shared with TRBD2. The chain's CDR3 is CASSGGPSGNYNEQFF. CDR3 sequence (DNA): TGTGCCAGCAGCGGGGGCCCTAGCGGGAACTACAATGAGCAGTTCTTC.